This paragraph reports one TCR beta chain. This clonotype was picked up many times. Its antigen is currently not known. No much larger clone is present one base from it, and per-base qualities are unavailable. Every donor in the study was a healthy Caucasian. Three pairs of female monozygotic twins, all aged roughly 18 to 30 years, made up the twin cohort. Miltenyi CD45RO+ enrichment and human naive T-cell isolation kits were used to isolate memory (CD45RO+) and naive T cells from PBMC. The library was prepared using 5' RACE. TCRdb names Illumina HiSeq 2000 as the instrument used. A universal primer binding site was introduced by template switching, and a unique molecular identifier was present in the final cDNA, enabling accurate counting of TCR cDNA molecules. First-strand cDNA for TCR alpha and beta chains was synthesized from specific primers in the conserved constant-segment region. To control for contamination, each cDNA library was double barcoded with a SMART-Mk sample barcode plus Illumina barcodes. Two successive PCR steps introduced TruSeq adapter sequences along with Illumina sample barcodes. TCR alpha and beta cDNA libraries were sequenced on the Illumina HiSeq platform with custom primers. In the original analysis: MiGEC was used to process raw reads and extract unique molecular identifiers, and MiXCR was used to find CDR3 positions. Recombination models were inferred per individual with the repgenHMM and IGoR tools using an EM algorithm. The analysis of shared clonotypes was done with the tcR package in R, with sharing normalized by the product of cloneset sizes. To study raw recombination free of thymic and clonal selection effects, out-of-frame nonproductive sequences were analyzed. TCRdb handled the public reads itself, with Q25 trimming in fastp and clone calling in MiXCR, and kept productive beta chains. CDR3 protein duplicates are merged, each entry listing the most common genes and DNA. For this entry, the V and J calls and clone size follow TCRdb and not the study's own pipeline. The sample table contains roughly 240,000 distinct CDR3 sequences; only one count was recorded for 5.5% to 7% of them. 3.5% to 4% of the sample goes to the ten largest clones.

The source of the sample is a study of identical twins (dated by TCRdb to the mid-2010s). Some background on the complete study: The study deep-sequenced TCR alpha and beta repertoires from monozygotic twins, unrelated adults of various ages and cord blood to test whether fetal clonotypes persist. Replicate twin experiments were performed at different times using different library preparation protocols to rule out contamination. Study-wide conclusions, independent of this receptor: Invariant T cells such as MAIT and iNKT could partly confound zero-insertion analyses, though diverse VJ usage argued against this for most clonotypes. Abundant cord blood beta clonotypes had fewer insertions, young adult naive repertoires showed a similar but weaker trend, and memory repertoires showed no such trend. Because the same donors could not be followed over many years, conclusions were based on cross-sectional statistical analysis. Compared with coincidental sharing between unrelated individuals, out-of-frame TCR alpha sequences shared between twins had an excess of sequences with low generation probability. In monozygotic twins, out-of-frame TCR alpha sharing was systematically underestimated by recombination models, although the models agreed with sharing between unrelated individuals. In beta out-of-frame sequences, excess twin sharing was weaker, because having fewer shared sequences lowered the signal-to-noise ratio.

The V and J ends are trimmed by 3 bases and 2 bases, leaving 10 bases between them. Taken from the germline V gene, the CDR1 and CDR2 loops are SGHDN and FVKESK. The CDR3 runs 15 amino acids, cysteine and phenylalanine included. The sequence is cut down to CDR3 DNA, 45 bases in frame from base 1. These data are also associated with another study on yellow fever vaccine responses in identical twins. The second study's authors report: The authors reported that the T cell response to vaccination in identical twins appeared partly convergent and partly personalized. The study precisely tracked vaccine-responding T cell clones in identical twins.

Input material: memory (CD45RO+) T cells sorted from blood. According to the study, the label for this sample's cell subset or site signals: CD45RO+ enriched T cells. This TCR was sampled from a young woman in good health. In this chain, TRBV14 is recombined with TRBJ2-2; the D gene is possibly TRBD2, with 6 bases matching. CDR3 loop: CASSHGTGNTGELFF. The DNA sequence is given as TGTGCCAGCAGCCACGGGACTGGCAACACCGGGGAGCTGTTTTTT.